This TCR beta chain comes out of a study of sequential checkpoint blockade in melanoma. Whole-study context: Maintenance nivolumab came after either treatment sequence.

This table comes from immunoSEQ multiplex PCR, and its TCRdb copy is limited to in-frame clones, with some not included. The table records 15,000 to 20,000 clones, 72% of them present only once. In its sample, this clone was seen a few times. Germline CDR1 LNHNV, CDR2 YYDKDF (reference sequence). This CDR3 comprises 14 residues. Trimming pared 3 bases from V and 7 bases from J, leaving 10 bases between. Treatment meaning: randomized to nivolumab then ipilimumab (arm A) or the reverse (arm B). The chain has TRBV15 and TRBJ1-6, with D possibly matching TRBD1 (5 bases). The receptor's source is a human donor with melanoma. Sequenced here: CD8+ T cells sorted from blood (inferred from file names), sampled from a patient given nivolumab and ipilimumab in sequence. The CDR3 spells CATSSDRENSPLHF. In DNA form, the CDR3 reads TGTGCCACCAGCAGCGACAGAGAGAATTCACCCCTCCACTTT.